Below, one TCR beta chain is given with its context. The entry originates in a study of cytomegalovirus exposure and HLA in healthy donors. The PCR contained 60 Vbeta and 13 Jbeta primers. Assay used: immunoSEQ multiplex PCR; TCRdb lists only in-frame clones, some missing. The sample shows 110,000 to 150,000 clones, 82% of them seen only once. Germline-derived CDR1 and CDR2 are MDHEN and SYDVKM. After removal of 7 bases from V and 5 bases from J, the junction contained 14 bases not matched to a gene. This CDR3 region has 16 residues. The sample taken for sequencing was PBMCs. The sequence was obtained from a man in his late teens or twenties in good health and CMV-seropositive. The V call is TRBV28, the J call TRBJ2-1, with 7 bases aligning to TRBD1. CDR3: CASIINDRAFNNEQFF. The DNA of the CDR3 is TGTGCCAGCATCATCAACGACAGGGCCTTTAACAATGAGCAGTTCTTC.